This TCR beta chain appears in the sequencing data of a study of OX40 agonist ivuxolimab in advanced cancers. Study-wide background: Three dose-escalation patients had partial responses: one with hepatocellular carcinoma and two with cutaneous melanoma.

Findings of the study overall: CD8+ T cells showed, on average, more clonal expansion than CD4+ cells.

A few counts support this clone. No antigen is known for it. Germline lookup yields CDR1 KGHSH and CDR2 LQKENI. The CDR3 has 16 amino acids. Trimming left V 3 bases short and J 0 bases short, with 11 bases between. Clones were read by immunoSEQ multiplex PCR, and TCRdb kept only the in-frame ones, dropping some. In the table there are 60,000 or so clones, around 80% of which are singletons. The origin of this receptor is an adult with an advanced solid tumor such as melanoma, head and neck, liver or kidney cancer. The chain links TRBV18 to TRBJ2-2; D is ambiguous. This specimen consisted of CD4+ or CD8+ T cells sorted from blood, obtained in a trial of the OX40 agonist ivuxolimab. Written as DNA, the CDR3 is TGTGCCAGCTCACCCCTGGGCACGGCGAACACCGGGGAGCTGTTTTTT. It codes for CASSPLGTANTGELFF.